The 14 T cell receptor beta chains in this list originate from one sample, sequenced in a study of Ad26.COV2.S vaccination and SARS-CoV-2 variants (dated by TCRdb to the early 2020s). Libraries were constructed by the immunoSEQ multiplex PCR assay. TCRdb mirrors the immuneACCESS table, restricted to in-frame sequences. Some clones are absent from its copies; in checked studies, under half trace to an unresolved V gene, and the reason for the others is unknown. Recorded for this sample are roughly 700,000 clones; roughly nine tenths of them occurred a single time. The biggest ten clones account for about 1.5% of the sample. This specimen's treatment or condition label, interpreted: some 20 received Ad26.COV2.S at low or high dose, single or two shots; several received placebo; per-sample allocation not given. Repertoires of vaccine and placebo recipients were sequenced from samples collected on day 63 after the first injection.

The sample here was peripheral blood, taken in a trial of Ad26.COV2.S vaccine versus placebo. The receptors originated from a person aged 18-60 years who received the Ad26.COV2.S COVID-19 vaccine or a placebo.

The sample holds a few counts of this clone. This chain joins TRBV7-2 and TRBJ2-1, with 8 bases aligning to TRBD1. The V gene end was trimmed by 5 bases and the J gene end by 6 bases; junction bases not matched to a gene: 3. The V gene's germline CDR1 is SGHTA and CDR2 FQGNSA. This CDR3 has 13 residues. CDR3 in amino acids: CASSKQGGNEQFF. The CDR3 DNA follows: TGTGCCAGCAGCAAACAGGGGGGCAATGAGCAGTTCTTC. The full variable domain, rest sourced from reference TRBV7-2 and TRBJ2-1, is GAGVSQSPSNKVTEKGKDVELRCDPISGHTALYWYRQSLGQGLEFLIYFQGNSAPDKSGLPSDRFSAERTGGSVSTLTIQRTQQEDSAVYLCASSKQGGNEQFFGPGTRLTVL.

This clone was detected once. This rearrangement joins TRBV4-2 to TRBJ2-3; D is unresolved. Germline V gene data show CDR1 as LGHNA and CDR2 as YNFKEQ. The CDR3 runs to 14 residues. V lost 1 base and J lost 0, with 5 bases in between. In DNA form, the CDR3 reads TGTGCCAGCAGCCAAGCCGGGAGCACAGATACGCAGTATTTT. Translation gives CASSQAGSTDTQYF.

The chain has TRBV11-2 and TRBJ2-7; TRBD2 matches 12 bases. Germline CDR1 reads SGHAT; CDR2 reads FQNNGV. The ends lost 5 bases at V and 3 bases at J; junction bases unmatched: 8. There are 16 residues in the CDR3. The CDR3 sequence: CASSHLAGGVIYEQYF. The CDR3 nucleotides are TGTGCCAGCAGCCATCTAGCGGGAGGGGTGATCTACGAGCAGTACTTC.

The chain couples TRBV5-1 to TRBJ1-1; 7 nucleotides align to TRBD1. Germline CDR1 is SGHRS and CDR2 is YFSETQ. This CDR3 contains 14 residues. V was clipped by 0 bases and J by 5 bases; unmatched bases: 4. CDR3 protein: CASSLGGQITEAFF. As DNA, the CDR3 is TGCGCCAGCAGCTTGGGGGGACAGATTACTGAAGCTTTCTTT.

The CDR3 is CASSLGFRVENIQYF. CDR3 nucleotides: TGCGCCAGCAGCTTGGGGTTCAGGGTAGAAAACATTCAGTACTTC. The rearrangement joins TRBV5-1 to TRBJ2-4; maybe TRBD1 (5 bases). CDR1 is SGHRS, CDR2 YFSETQ, per germline. V gave up 0 bases and J gave up 5 bases, with 12 bases separating them. The CDR3 is made up of 15 amino acids.

The rearrangement joins TRBV4-3 to TRBJ2-2; the D gene is possibly TRBD1 (6 bases). Trimming cost V 3 bases and J 5 bases, with 19 bases left between them. The CDR3 consists of 17 residues. From germline, CDR1 is LGHNA and CDR2 YSLEER. The CDR3 DNA follows: TGCGCCAGCAGCCAGGACCAGGGGATTGAATGGACCGGGGAGCTGTTTTTT. Its translation: CASSQDQGIEWTGELFF.

The count of this clone is one. The CDR3 loop reads CASSLGQPLNYGYTF. In DNA, the CDR3 is TGTGCCAGCAGCTTGGGACAGCCCTTAAACTATGGCTACACCTTC. This chain uses TRBV7-9 with TRBJ1-2; TRBD1 matches 7 bases. The germline CDR1 and CDR2 sequences are SEHNR and FQNEAQ (reference sequence). J was trimmed by 2 bases and V by 3 bases; bases with no gene match: 6. The CDR3 totals 15 residues.

The chain carries TRBV7-2 and TRBJ2-5, with D possibly being TRBD1 or TRBD2 (5 bases each). The CDR3 contains 16 residues. Germline V gene data show CDR1 as SGHTA and CDR2 as FQGNSA. V lost 4 bases, J lost 4 bases, and 19 bases lay in between. The DNA for the CDR3 is TGTGCCAGCAGCTCCACCGGGACGACAAGGACAGAGACCCAGTACTTC. This codes for CASSSTGTTRTETQYF.

This clone was seen more than once but under ten times. The chain carries TRBV5-5 and TRBJ1-2; 8 bases match TRBD1. Losses at the gene ends were 4 bases for V and 5 bases for J; bases not matched to a gene: 7. There are 14 residues in the CDR3. Germline-derived CDR1 and CDR2 are SGHKS and YYEKEE (reference sequence). The CDR3 DNA reads as TGTGCCAGCAGCCGGACAGGGTCACAGTATGGCTACACCTTC. Translation: CASSRTGSQYGYTF.

The rearrangement joins TRBV7-3 to TRBJ2-7, with D tentatively TRBD2 (5 bases). Germline V gene data show CDR1 as SGHTA and CDR2 as FQGTGA. The CDR3 totals 15 residues. Trimming left V 5 bases short and J 3 bases short, with 17 bases between. CDR3 nucleotide sequence: TGTGCCAGCAGCCCACTCGCGGACTTACTCTACGAGCAGTACTTC. As protein: CASSPLADLLYEQYF.

This chain joins TRBV5-1 and TRBJ2-7; TRBD2 aligns across 9 bases. J lost 2 bases, V lost 2 bases, and 5 bases had no gene match. The CDR3 sequence is 15 residues long. CDR1 is SGHRS, CDR2 YFSETQ, per germline. The CDR3 DNA is TGCGCCAGCAGCTTTCTGGCTAGCGGGGCCTACGAGCAGTACTTC. This gives the protein CASSFLASGAYEQYF.

Details on this clone: Other DNA sequences in the same sample also yield this CDR3. This chain links TRBV5-1 with TRBJ1-6, with D tentatively TRBD1 (5 bases). The ends were cut back, 0 bases at V and 9 bases at J, with 10 bases in the middle. The CDR3 sequence is 14 residues long. CDR1 SGHRS and CDR2 YFSETQ come from the germline V gene. The CDR3 protein is CASSLVGGGSPLHF. Written as DNA, the CDR3 is TGCGCCAGCAGCTTGGTCGGGGGGGGTTCACCCCTCCACTTT.

The genes are TRBV7-2 and TRBJ2-5; 11 bases align to TRBD2. This CDR3 is 15 amino acids long. Germline lookup yields CDR1 SGHTA and CDR2 FQGNSA. V gave up 10 bases and J gave up 1 base; unmatched junction bases: 8. The CDR3 reads CATRLAGGLQETQYF. The CDR3 DNA reads as TGTGCCACCCGATTAGCGGGGGGGCTCCAAGAGACCCAGTACTTC.

The V gene is TRBV7-2, the J gene TRBJ2-3; 12 positions agree with TRBD1. The germline V gene has CDR1 SGHTA and CDR2 FQGNSA. Trimming cost V 5 bases and J 4 bases; bases outside gene matches: 10. The CDR3 runs to 17 residues. The CDR3 DNA is TGTGCCAGCAGCGCCCGCGGGGGACAGGGGGCTGCAGATACGCAGTATTTT. Amino acid sequence: CASSARGGQGAADTQYF.